These 29 T cell receptor delta chains share one sample of origin, sequenced in a study of Vδ1+ human thymocytes. General observations from the study: Thymic TRG and TRD repertoires appeared highly polyclonal, with Gaussian CDR3 length distributions.

The antigens of these receptors remain unknown. RNA was extracted from the cells and then reverse transcribed. The CDR3 regions were amplified by multiplex PCR from V-gene primers to a constant-region primer. TCRdb re-called clones from the multiplex PCR reads using CATT. The sample shows about 53,000 delta-chain clones, about 15% of them seen only once. The sequencing sample was made of Vdelta1+ gamma-delta thymocytes from the thymus. Indicated subset: FACS-sorted CD3+ TCRalphabeta- TCRVdelta1+ TCRVdelta2- thymocytes. Source of these receptors: a girl in the first two years of life who had congenital heart surgery.

This clone was seen more than once but under ten times. V usage is TRDV1 and J usage is TRDJ1; 11 nucleotides align to TRDD3. CDR3 length equals 23 residues. The V gene's germline CDR1 is TSWWSYY and CDR2 QGS. Losses at the gene ends were 0 bases for V and 2 bases for J; bases not matched to a gene: 23. This chain's CDR3 is CALGELEGPTHTRWGILTDKLIF. CDR3 DNA: TGTGCTCTTGGGGAACTAGAGGGTCCTACTCACACCCGCTGGGGGATACTAACCGATAAACTCATCTTT.

Details on this clone: Germline is not matched at one junction end, which may reflect a read error. Different DNA sequences within this sample yield the same CDR3. The chain is built from TRDV1 and TRDJ1; D may match TRDD2 or TRDD3 (5 bases each). Per germline, CDR1 TSWWSYY and CDR2 QGS. The length of the CDR3 is 17 residues. The CDR3 bases are TGTGCTCTCGGGGAAAGGACCTACCAGTTGTACACCGATAAACTCATCTTT. Protein product: CALGERTYQLYTDKLIF.

The V gene is TRDV1, the J gene TRDJ1; 9 nucleotides agree with TRDD3. The CDR3 has 22 residues. Germline V CDR1 and CDR2: TSWWSYY, QGS. V was clipped by 4 bases and J by 4 bases; unmatched bases: 28. The CDR3 coding sequence is TGTGCTCTTGGGGTCCTAACCCCTCGGGGTACTGGGGGACCCATTTACGGCGATAAACTCATCTTT. It specifies CALGVLTPRGTGGPIYGDKLIF.

The chain uses TRDV1 and TRDJ1; 8 bases fit TRDD3. Germline CDR1 reads TSWWSYY; CDR2 reads QGS. J was trimmed by 0 bases and V by 2 bases; bases with no gene match: 23. The CDR3 runs 22 residues. The CDR3, as DNA: TGTGCTCTTGGGGAATTGTTACCTAACTGGGGGTTCTCTGTTGAGTACACCGATAAACTCATCTTT. This sequence encodes CALGELLPNWGFSVEYTDKLIF.

The chain links TRDV1 to TRDJ1; the match to TRDD3 covers 7 bases. The CDR3 runs 18 residues. Trimming cost V 0 bases and J 1 base; bases outside gene matches: 11. Germline V gene data show CDR1 as TSWWSYY and CDR2 as QGS. In DNA, the CDR3 is TGTGCTCTTGGGGAACTGTTTACTGGGGTTTCCCTCACCGATAAACTCATCTTT. Protein: CALGELFTGVSLTDKLIF.

V gene TRDV1 combines with J gene TRDJ1; no clear D gene. The germline V gene encodes CDR1 TSWWSYY and CDR2 QGS. The V end was cut by 1 base, the J end by 0 bases, with 6 bases between. The CDR3 spans 14 residues. CDR3 loop: CALGEPCNTDKLIF. CDR3 nucleotide sequence: TGTGCTCTTGGGGAACCGTGTAACACCGATAAACTCATCTTT.

The J gene is TRDJ1, the V gene TRDV1; 10 bases map to TRDD3. CDR3 length: 21 amino acids. The V and J ends lost 4 bases and 0 bases, in that order; junction bases with no gene match: 20. Germline assignment: CDR1 TSWWSYY and CDR2 QGS. CDR3 sequence reads: CALGGTEPYWGMHPYTDKLIF. The CDR3, as DNA: TGTGCTCTTGGGGGAACGGAACCCTACTGGGGGATGCACCCGTACACCGATAAACTCATCTTT.

The V call is TRDV1, the J call TRDJ1, with D possibly TRDD3 on 6 matching bases. This CDR3 spans 19 amino acids. V was pared by 0 bases and J by 3 bases, with 23 bases between. The germline V gene has CDR1 TSWWSYY and CDR2 QGS. CDR3 residues: CALGELVGPPGWGSDKLIF. DNA for the CDR3: TGTGCTCTTGGGGAACTAGTTGGCCCCCCGGGCTGGGGATCCGATAAACTCATCTTT.

V and J are TRDV1 and TRDJ1, with D possibly matching TRDD2 (6 bases). The CDR3 contains 22 residues. The germline CDR1 and CDR2 sequences are TSWWSYY and QGS. Between the trimmed V and J ends, which lost 2 bases and 0 bases, there was a span of 31 bases. The DNA for the CDR3 is TGTGCTCTTGGGGAAGCTTGGCCTTCCCCGGTGCGCACGGGGCGTTACACCGATAAACTCATCTTT. Translating gives CALGEAWPSPVRTGRYTDKLIF.

In regard to this clone: A much bigger clone sits one base away, suggesting this may be a read error. The V call is TRDV2, the J call TRDJ1, with D hard to call. With 4 bases removed from V and 10 bases from J, the gap between germline ends came to 6 bases. The CDR3 extends over 9 amino acids. In germline, CDR1 is GEAIGNYY, CDR2 EKD. This CDR3 reads CACEGTLIF. CDR3 nucleotides: TGTGCCTGTGAAGGTACACTCATCTTT.

V is TRDV1 and J is TRDJ1; 11 bases are shared with TRDD3. V trimming: 0 bases; J trimming: 5 bases; junction bases outside the gene matches: 23. The CDR3 contains 22 residues. Germline assignment: CDR1 TSWWSYY and CDR2 QGS. CDR3 DNA: TGTGCTCTTGGGGAACTTCTCCCCCAGGGGTACTGGGGGATAGGGATTGCGGATAAACTCATCTTT. It is translated as CALGELLPQGYWGIGIADKLIF.

The V call is TRDV1, the J call TRDJ1, with D unresolved. V lost 5 bases to trimming and J lost 1 base, with 20 bases between them. CDR3 length: 17 residues. The V gene's germline CDR1 is TSWWSYY and CDR2 QGS. In DNA, the CDR3 is TGTGCTCTTGGGCCCTCCCTCCGGCGGCCGCTCACCGATAAACTCATCTTT. As protein: CALGPSLRRPLTDKLIF.

This clone has a handful of counts. The chain links TRDV1 to TRDJ1; a possible D gene is TRDD3 (6 bases). Germline CDR1 TSWWSYY, CDR2 QGS. The CDR3 is made up of 19 amino acids. Trimming left V 0 bases short and J 0 bases short, with 20 bases between. CDR3 loop: CALGELSSATGMYTDKLIF. The CDR3 nucleotides read TGTGCTCTTGGGGAACTCTCCTCGGCTACTGGGATGTACACCGATAAACTCATCTTT.

The V and J genes are TRDV1 and TRDJ2, with TRDD3 matching 12 bases. J lost 1 base, V lost 3 bases, and 9 bases had no gene match. This CDR3 spans 19 amino acids. From germline, CDR1 is TSWWSYY and CDR2 QGS. CDR3 sequence: CALGDLAGGYEGLTAQLFF. Written as DNA, the CDR3 is TGTGCTCTTGGGGATCTAGCTGGGGGATACGAAGGTTTGACAGCACAACTCTTCTTT.

This chain links TRDV1 with TRDJ1, with TRDD3 identical over 8 bases. V dropped 8 bases and J dropped 5; count of bases not matched to a gene: 16. The CDR3 length is 16 residues. The germline gives CDR1 TSWWSYY, CDR2 QGS. CDR3 sequence: CALSSVPGDRTDKLIF. CDR3 bases: TGTGCTCTTTCTTCCGTCCCGGGGGATAGAACTGATAAACTCATCTTT.

This clone has a handful of counts. The V and J genes are TRDV1 and TRDJ1; D gene ambiguous. V dropped 1 base and J dropped 1 base, with 19 bases sitting between them. From germline, CDR1 is TSWWSYY and CDR2 QGS. The CDR3 covers 18 residues. CDR3 in amino acids: CALGEPRDPWRSTDKLIF. The CDR3 DNA follows: TGTGCTCTTGGGGAACCAAGGGACCCTTGGAGGTCCACCGATAAACTCATCTTT.

The chain employs TRDV1 and TRDJ1, with 12 bases aligning to TRDD3. With V trimmed by 4 bases and J by 4 bases, 37 bases remained unmatched. CDR3 length equals 26 residues. The germline gives CDR1 TSWWSYY, CDR2 QGS. The chain's CDR3 is CALGGPSRGSHWGIPRSLGWGDKLIF. CDR3 in DNA: TGTGCTCTTGGGGGGCCCTCCCGAGGATCTCACTGGGGGATACCGAGGTCTTTAGGCTGGGGCGATAAACTCATCTTT.

This clone was seen more than once but under ten times. The chain links TRDV1 to TRDJ1; 9 bases map to TRDD3. Germline V gives CDR1 TSWWSYY, CDR2 QGS. The CDR3 sequence is 25 residues long. Trimming removed 4 bases from V and 2 bases from J; junction bases left unmatched: 35. This chain's CDR3 is CALGARPSSRLGDSRGSVFTDKLIF. DNA for the CDR3: TGTGCTCTTGGGGCTAGGCCTTCTTCCCGACTGGGGGACTCCAGAGGGTCTGTATTTACCGATAAACTCATCTTT.

V and J are TRDV1 and TRDJ2; D is uncertain. The germline V gene has CDR1 TSWWSYY and CDR2 QGS. Between the trimmed V and J ends, which lost 1 base and 7 bases, there was a span of 13 bases. The CDR3 is 15 residues long. This chain's CDR3 is CALGEQGPKGAQLFF. CDR3 DNA sequence: TGTGCTCTTGGGGAACAGGGCCCTAAGGGAGCACAACTCTTCTTT.

The V and J genes are TRDV1 and TRDJ1, with a possible D match to TRDD3 (8 bases). Looked up from germline, CDR1 is TSWWSYY and CDR2 is QGS. This CDR3 has 19 amino acids. With 2 bases removed from V and 1 base from J, the gap between germline ends came to 23 bases. The CDR3: CALGETTFLLGAFTDKLIF. The CDR3 region has the DNA TGTGCTCTTGGGGAAACGACTTTCCTACTGGGGGCCTTCACCGATAAACTCATCTTT.

This clone was seen a handful of times. The V and J genes are TRDV1 and TRDJ1, with 8 bases fitting TRDD3. CDR1 is TSWWSYY and CDR2 is QGS in the germline V gene. The CDR3 runs 15 residues. After removal of 4 bases from V and 4 bases from J, the junction contained 8 bases not matched to a gene. CDR3 sequence reads: CALGVPLGVNDKLIF. CDR3 DNA sequence: TGTGCTCTTGGGGTACCACTGGGGGTCAACGATAAACTCATCTTT.

The chain uses TRDV1 and TRDJ1; 12 nucleotides agree with TRDD3. CDR3 length: 18 residues. Germline-derived CDR1 and CDR2 are TSWWSYY and QGS. After removal of 2 bases from V and 0 bases from J, the junction contained 7 bases not matched to a gene. The CDR3 DNA reads TGTGCTCTTGGGGAAACCCGTACTGGGGGATACAACACCGATAAACTCATCTTT. This encodes CALGETRTGGYNTDKLIF.

The chain combines TRDV1 with TRDJ1; TRDD3 matches at 10 bases. The CDR3 extends over 19 amino acids. V lost 3 bases, J lost 0 bases, and 13 bases stayed unmatched. Germline CDR1 is TSWWSYY and CDR2 is QGS. The CDR3 nucleotides read TGTGCTCTTGGGGATCTACGCGTACTGGGGGATGAGTACACCGATAAACTCATCTTT. It codes for CALGDLRVLGDEYTDKLIF.

The chain carries TRDV1 and TRDJ1; 7 bases are shared with TRDD3. Looked up from germline, CDR1 is TSWWSYY and CDR2 is QGS. The CDR3 is made up of 18 amino acids. V was clipped by 3 bases and J by 3 bases; unmatched bases: 16. CDR3 DNA sequence: TGTGCTCTTGGGGATCTTCCCCACGGTGGGGATAGGTCCGATAAACTCATCTTT. This gives the protein CALGDLPHGGDRSDKLIF.

A few counts support this clone. The genes are TRDV1 and TRDJ1; 11 positions match TRDD3. In germline, CDR1 is TSWWSYY, CDR2 QGS. The CDR3 is 20 residues long. With 0 bases clipped from V and 2 bases from J, the junction kept 14 bases outside the gene matches. The CDR3 nucleotides read TGTGCTCTTGGGGAACTAGCCCAGTACTGGGGGATAGATAGAACCGATAAACTCATCTTT. Translation: CALGELAQYWGIDRTDKLIF.

In its sample, this clone was seen a few times. V is TRDV1 and J is TRDJ1; 8 bases align to TRDD2. The CDR3 is made up of 21 amino acids. V shed 1 base, J shed 1 base, and the junction held 20 bases outside the gene matches. The germline V gene has CDR1 TSWWSYY and CDR2 QGS. This chain's CDR3 is CALGEHLAFLRVGMTTDKLIF. The CDR3 DNA is TGTGCTCTTGGGGAACATCTGGCCTTCCTAAGGGTGGGGATGACCACCGATAAACTCATCTTT.

There are a few counts of this clone. The chain is built from TRDV1 and TRDJ1; the D gene is possibly TRDD3 (5 bases). Trimming stripped 0 bases from V and 0 bases from J, with 26 bases between. Per the germline V gene, CDR1 is TSWWSYY and CDR2 is QGS. There are 21 residues in the CDR3. The CDR3 reads CALGELVYAPIIRFYTDKLIF. DNA of the CDR3: TGTGCTCTTGGGGAACTAGTCTATGCGCCGATAATACGGTTTTACACCGATAAACTCATCTTT.

This clone was seen a handful of times. The gene calls are TRDV1 and TRDJ1, with TRDD3 matching 9 bases. Looked up from germline, CDR1 is TSWWSYY and CDR2 is QGS. V dropped 5 bases and J dropped 4; count of bases not matched to a gene: 20. The CDR3 consists of 19 residues. CDR3 loop: CALGKRASYGWGMNDKLIF. The CDR3 nucleotides read TGTGCTCTTGGGAAAAGAGCCTCCTACGGCTGGGGGATGAACGATAAACTCATCTTT.

This clone occurred a few times. V usage is TRDV1 and J usage is TRDJ1; D is uncertain. CDR1 and CDR2 (germline): TSWWSYY, QGS. V lost 0 bases and J 8 bases, leaving 10 bases between the germline ends. The CDR3 has 13 amino acids. In DNA form, the CDR3 reads TGTGCTCTTGGGGAACTTACCCCCATGAAACTCATCTTT. This gives the protein CALGELTPMKLIF.